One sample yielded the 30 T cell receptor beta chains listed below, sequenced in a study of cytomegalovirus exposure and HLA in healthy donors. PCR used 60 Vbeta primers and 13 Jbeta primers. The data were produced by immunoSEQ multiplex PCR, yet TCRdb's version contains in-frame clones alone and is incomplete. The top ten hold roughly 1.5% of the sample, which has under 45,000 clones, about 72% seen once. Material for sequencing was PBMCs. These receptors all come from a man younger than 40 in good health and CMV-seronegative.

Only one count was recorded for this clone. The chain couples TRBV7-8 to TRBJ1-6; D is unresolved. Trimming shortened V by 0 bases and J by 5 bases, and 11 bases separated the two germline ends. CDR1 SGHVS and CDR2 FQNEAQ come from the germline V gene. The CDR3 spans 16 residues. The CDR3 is CASSLARALNNSPLHF. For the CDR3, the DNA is TGTGCCAGCAGCTTAGCGCGCGCGCTTAATAATTCACCCCTCCACTTT.

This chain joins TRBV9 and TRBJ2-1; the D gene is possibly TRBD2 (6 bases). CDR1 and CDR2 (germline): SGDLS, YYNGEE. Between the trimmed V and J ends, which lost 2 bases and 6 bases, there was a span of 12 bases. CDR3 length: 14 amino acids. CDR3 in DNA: TGTGCCAGCAGCGTGATACTAGCAGCCAATGAGCAGTTCTTC. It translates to CASSVILAANEQFF.

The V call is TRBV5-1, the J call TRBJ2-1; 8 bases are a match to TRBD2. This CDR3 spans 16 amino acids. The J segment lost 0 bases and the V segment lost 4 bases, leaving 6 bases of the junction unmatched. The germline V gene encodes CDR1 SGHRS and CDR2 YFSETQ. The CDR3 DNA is TGCGCCAGCAGCCAGAGCGGGGGTAGCTCCTACAATGAGCAGTTCTTC. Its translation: CASSQSGGSSYNEQFF.

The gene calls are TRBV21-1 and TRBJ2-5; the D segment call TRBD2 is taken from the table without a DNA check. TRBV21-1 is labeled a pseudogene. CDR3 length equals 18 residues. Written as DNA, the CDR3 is TGTGCCAGCAGCCCCCGGATTAGCGGGGCTACGTACCAAGAGACCCAGTACTTC. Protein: CASSPRISGATYQETQYF.

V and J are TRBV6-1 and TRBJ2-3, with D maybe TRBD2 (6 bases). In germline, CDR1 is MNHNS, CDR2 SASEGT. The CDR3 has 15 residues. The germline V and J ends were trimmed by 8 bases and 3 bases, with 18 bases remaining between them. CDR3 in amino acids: CASVGGERLTDTQYF. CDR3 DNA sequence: TGTGCCAGCGTTGGCGGGGAGCGGTTAACAGATACGCAGTATTTT.

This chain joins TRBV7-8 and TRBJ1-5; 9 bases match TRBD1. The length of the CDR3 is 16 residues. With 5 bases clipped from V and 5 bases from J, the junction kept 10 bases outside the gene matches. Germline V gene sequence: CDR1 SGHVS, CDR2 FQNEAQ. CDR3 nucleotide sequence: TGTGCCAGCAGCCTTGGGACAGGGAGGATGGATCAGCCCCAGCATTTT. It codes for CASSLGTGRMDQPQHF.

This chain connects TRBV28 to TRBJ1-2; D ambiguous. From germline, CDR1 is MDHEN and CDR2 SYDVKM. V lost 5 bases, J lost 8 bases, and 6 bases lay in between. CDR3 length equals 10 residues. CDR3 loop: CASSHSGYTF. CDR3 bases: TGTGCCAGCAGTCATAGCGGCTACACCTTC.

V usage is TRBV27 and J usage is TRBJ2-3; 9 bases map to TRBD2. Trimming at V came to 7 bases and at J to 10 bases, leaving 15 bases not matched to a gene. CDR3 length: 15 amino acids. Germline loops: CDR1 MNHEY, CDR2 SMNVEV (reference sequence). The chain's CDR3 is CASNSAGSGRGAQYF. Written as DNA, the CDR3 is TGTGCCAGCAACTCGGCGGGTAGCGGGAGAGGTGCGCAGTATTTT.

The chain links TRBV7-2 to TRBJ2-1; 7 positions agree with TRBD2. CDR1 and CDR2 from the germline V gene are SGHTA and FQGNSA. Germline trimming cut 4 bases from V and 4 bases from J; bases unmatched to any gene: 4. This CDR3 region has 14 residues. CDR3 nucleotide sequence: TGTGCCAGCAGCTCACCTAGCGGATACAATGAGCAGTTCTTC. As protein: CASSSPSGYNEQFF.

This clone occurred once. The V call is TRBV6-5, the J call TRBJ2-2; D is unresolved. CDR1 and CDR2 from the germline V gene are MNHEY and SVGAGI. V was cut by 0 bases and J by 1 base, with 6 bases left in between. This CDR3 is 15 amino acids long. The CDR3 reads CASSYSQKNTGELFF. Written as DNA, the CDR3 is TGTGCCAGCAGTTACTCACAGAAGAACACCGGGGAGCTGTTTTTT.

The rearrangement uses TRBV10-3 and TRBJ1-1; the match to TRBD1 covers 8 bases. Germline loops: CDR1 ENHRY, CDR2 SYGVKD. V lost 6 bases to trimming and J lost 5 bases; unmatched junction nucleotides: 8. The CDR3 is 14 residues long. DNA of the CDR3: TGTGCCATCAGCCCGGACAGGGATGGGACTGAAGCTTTCTTT. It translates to CAISPDRDGTEAFF.

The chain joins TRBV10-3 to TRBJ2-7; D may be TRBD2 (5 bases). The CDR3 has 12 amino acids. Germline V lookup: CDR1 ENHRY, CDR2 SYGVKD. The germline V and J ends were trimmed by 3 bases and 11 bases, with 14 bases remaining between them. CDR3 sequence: CAISETKSGKYF. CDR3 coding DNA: TGTGCCATCAGTGAAACGAAGTCCGGGAAGTACTTC.

This chain's CDR3 is CASSSTTLPSTDTQYF. In DNA, the CDR3 is TGTGCCAGCAGCAGCACGACTTTACCTAGCACAGATACGCAGTATTTT. V gene TRBV7-8 combines with J gene TRBJ2-3; D call uncertain. This CDR3 contains 16 residues. Germline V gene data show CDR1 as SGHVS and CDR2 as FQNEAQ. Trimming cost V 5 bases and J 0 bases, with 15 bases left between them. The entire variable domain, with the rest obtained from reference TRBV7-8 and TRBJ2-3, is as follows: GAGVSQSPRYKVAKRGQDVALRCDPISGHVSLFWYQQALGQGPEFLTYFQNEAQLDKSGLPSDRFFAERPEGSVSTLKIQRTQQEDSAVYLCASSSTTLPSTDTQYFGPGTRLTVL.

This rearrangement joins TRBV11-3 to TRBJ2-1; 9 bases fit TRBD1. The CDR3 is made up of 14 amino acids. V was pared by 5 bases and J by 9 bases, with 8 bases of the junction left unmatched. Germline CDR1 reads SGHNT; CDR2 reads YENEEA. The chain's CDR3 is CASSPQGTGSEQFF. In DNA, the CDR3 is TGTGCCAGCAGCCCCCAAGGGACAGGGAGTGAGCAGTTCTTC.

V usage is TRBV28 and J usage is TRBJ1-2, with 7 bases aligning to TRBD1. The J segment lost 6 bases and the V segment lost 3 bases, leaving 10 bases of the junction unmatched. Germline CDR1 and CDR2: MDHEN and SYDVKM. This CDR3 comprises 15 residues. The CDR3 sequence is CASSFRAGGSHGYTF. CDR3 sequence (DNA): TGTGCCAGCAGTTTTCGCGCAGGGGGATCGCATGGCTACACCTTC.

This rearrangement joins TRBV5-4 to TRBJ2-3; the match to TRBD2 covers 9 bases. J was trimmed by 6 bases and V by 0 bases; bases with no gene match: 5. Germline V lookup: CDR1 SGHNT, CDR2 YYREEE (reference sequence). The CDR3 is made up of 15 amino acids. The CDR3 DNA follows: TGTGCCAGCAGCTTGGCCAGCGGGAGGTTTGATACGCAGTATTTT. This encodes CASSLASGRFDTQYF. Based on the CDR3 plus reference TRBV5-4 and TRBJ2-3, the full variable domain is ETGVTQSPTHLIKTRGQQVTLRCSSQSGHNTVSWYQQALGQGPQFIFQYYREEENGRGNFPPRFSGLQFPNYSSELNVNALELDDSALYLCASSLASGRFDTQYFGPGTRLTVL.

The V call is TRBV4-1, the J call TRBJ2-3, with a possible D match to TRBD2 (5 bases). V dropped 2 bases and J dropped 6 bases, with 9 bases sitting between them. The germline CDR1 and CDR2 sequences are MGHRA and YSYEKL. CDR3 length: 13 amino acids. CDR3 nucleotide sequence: TGCGCCAGCAGCCAATGGACGGGGGATACGCAGTATTTT. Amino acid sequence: CASSQWTGDTQYF.

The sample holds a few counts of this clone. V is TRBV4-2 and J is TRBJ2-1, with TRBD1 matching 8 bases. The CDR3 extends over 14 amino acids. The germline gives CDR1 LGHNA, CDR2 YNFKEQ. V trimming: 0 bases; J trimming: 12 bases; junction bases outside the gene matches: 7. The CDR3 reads CASSQENDRGRQFF. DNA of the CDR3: TGTGCCAGCAGCCAAGAAAATGACAGGGGTAGGCAGTTCTTC.

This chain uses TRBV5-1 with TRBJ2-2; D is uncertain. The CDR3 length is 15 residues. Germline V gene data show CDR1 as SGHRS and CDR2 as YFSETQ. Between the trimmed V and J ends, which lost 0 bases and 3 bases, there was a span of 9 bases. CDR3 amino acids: CASSLVLTHTGELFF. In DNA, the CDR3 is TGCGCCAGCAGCTTGGTACTTACGCACACCGGGGAGCTGTTTTTT.

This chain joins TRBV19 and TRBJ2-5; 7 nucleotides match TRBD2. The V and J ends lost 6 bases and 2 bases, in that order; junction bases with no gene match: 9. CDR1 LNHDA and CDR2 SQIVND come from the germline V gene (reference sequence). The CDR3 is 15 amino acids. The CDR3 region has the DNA TGTGCCAGTAGGACTTTTAGCGGGTCACAAGAGACCCAGTACTTC. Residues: CASRTFSGSQETQYF.

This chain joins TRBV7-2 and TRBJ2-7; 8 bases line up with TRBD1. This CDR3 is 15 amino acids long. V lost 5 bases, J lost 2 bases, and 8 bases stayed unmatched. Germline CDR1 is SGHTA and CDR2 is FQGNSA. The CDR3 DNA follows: TGTGCCAGCAGCCGTATCAGGACAGGGACCTACGAGCAGTACTTC. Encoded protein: CASSRIRTGTYEQYF.

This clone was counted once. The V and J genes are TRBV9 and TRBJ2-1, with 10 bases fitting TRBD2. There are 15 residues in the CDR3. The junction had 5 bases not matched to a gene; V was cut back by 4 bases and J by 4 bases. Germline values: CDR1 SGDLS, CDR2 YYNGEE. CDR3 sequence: CASSRTSGEYNEQFF. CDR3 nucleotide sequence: TGTGCCAGCAGCCGGACTAGCGGAGAGTACAATGAGCAGTTCTTC. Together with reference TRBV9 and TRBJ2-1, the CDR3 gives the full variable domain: DSGVTQTPKHLITATGQRVTLRCSPRSGDLSVYWYQQSLDQGLQFLIQYYNGEERAKGNILERFSAQQFPDLHSELNLSSLELGDSALYFCASSRTSGEYNEQFFGPGTRLTVL.

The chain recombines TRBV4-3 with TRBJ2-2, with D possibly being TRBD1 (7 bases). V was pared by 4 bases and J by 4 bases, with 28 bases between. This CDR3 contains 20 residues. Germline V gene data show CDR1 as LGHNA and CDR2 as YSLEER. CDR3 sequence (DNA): TGCGCCAGCAGCCCAGAACGTCCCGGGACAGCCGGGAGTAGCACCGGGGAGCTGTTTTTT. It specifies CASSPERPGTAGSSTGELFF.

The CDR3 DNA is TGTGCCAGCAGCCAAGAACACCTAGCGGGAGGAGGCGAGCAGTACTTC. Its translation is CASSQEHLAGGGEQYF. This sequence joins TRBV4-2 and TRBJ2-7, with 11 bases lining up with TRBD2. Germline CDR1 reads LGHNA; CDR2 reads YNFKEQ. CDR3 length equals 16 residues. Germline trimming cut 0 bases from V and 6 bases from J; bases unmatched to any gene: 7.

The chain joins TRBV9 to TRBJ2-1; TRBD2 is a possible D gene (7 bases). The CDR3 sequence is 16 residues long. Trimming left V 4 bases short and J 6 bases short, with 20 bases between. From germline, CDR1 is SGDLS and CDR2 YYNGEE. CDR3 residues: CASSSLSGGQFNEQFF. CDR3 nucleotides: TGTGCCAGCAGCTCACTTTCGGGGGGCCAATTCAATGAGCAGTTCTTC.

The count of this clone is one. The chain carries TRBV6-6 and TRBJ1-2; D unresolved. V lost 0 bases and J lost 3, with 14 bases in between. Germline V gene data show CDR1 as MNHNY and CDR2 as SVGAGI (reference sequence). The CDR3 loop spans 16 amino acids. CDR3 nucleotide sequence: TGTGCCAGCAGTTACTCAATAGACTACTTCGACTATGGCTACACCTTC. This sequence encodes CASSYSIDYFDYGYTF.

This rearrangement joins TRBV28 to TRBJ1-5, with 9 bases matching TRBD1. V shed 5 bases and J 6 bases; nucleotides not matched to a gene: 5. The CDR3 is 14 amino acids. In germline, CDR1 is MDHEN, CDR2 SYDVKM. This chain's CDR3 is CASSIQGARQPQHF. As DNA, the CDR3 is TGTGCCAGCAGTATACAGGGGGCGCGTCAGCCCCAGCATTTT.

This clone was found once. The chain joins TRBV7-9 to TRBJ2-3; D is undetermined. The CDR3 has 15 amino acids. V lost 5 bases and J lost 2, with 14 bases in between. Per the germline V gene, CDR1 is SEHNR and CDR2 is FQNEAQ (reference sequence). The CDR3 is CASSPFAWATDTQYF. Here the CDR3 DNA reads TGTGCCAGCAGCCCCTTTGCGTGGGCCACAGATACGCAGTATTTT.

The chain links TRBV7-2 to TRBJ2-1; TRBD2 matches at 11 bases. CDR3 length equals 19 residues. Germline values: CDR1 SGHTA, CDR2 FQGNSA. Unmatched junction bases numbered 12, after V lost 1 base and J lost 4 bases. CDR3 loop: CASSLDTLLAGGQYNEQFF. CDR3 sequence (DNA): TGTGCCAGCAGCTTAGACACTTTATTAGCGGGAGGGCAGTACAATGAGCAGTTCTTC.

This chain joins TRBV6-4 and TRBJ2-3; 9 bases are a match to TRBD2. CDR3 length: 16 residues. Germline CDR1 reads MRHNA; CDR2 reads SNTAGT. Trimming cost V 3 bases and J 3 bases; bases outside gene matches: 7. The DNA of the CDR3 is TGTGCCAGCAGTGAAATAGCGGGAGTGGGAACAGATACGCAGTATTTT. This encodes CASSEIAGVGTDTQYF.